The next 32 T cell receptor beta chains were all read from a single sample in a study of T cells in Graves' hyperthyroidism and ophthalmopathy. Template material for amplifying TCR beta CDR3 regions consisted of RNA transcripts. TCR CDR3 underwent first-round RT-PCR with the HTBI primer set. TCRdb independently ran MiXCR on the multiplex PCR reads; one entry per CDR3 protein. The sample consists of hundreds of thousands of distinct CDR3 sequences, around 38% of them appearing once. Sequenced material: blood. These receptors all come from a man younger than 35 with Graves' hyperthyroidism.

This clonotype was recorded at least ten times. This rearrangement joins TRBV29-1 to TRBJ1-1; D not certain. Germline V lookup: CDR1 SQVTM, CDR2 ANQGSEA. The CDR3 loop spans 11 amino acids. The CDR3 DNA sequence: TGCACCTGCGGTATCCTAGGGGAAGCTTTCTTT. It codes for CTCGILGEAFF. The whole variable domain, remainder taken from reference TRBV29-1 and TRBJ1-1, is SAVISQKPSRDICQRGTSLTIQCQVDSQVTMMFWYRQQPGQSLTLIATANQGSEATYESGFVIDKFPISRPNLTFSTLTVSNMSPEDSSIYLCTCGILGEAFFGQGTRLTVV.

This clonotype has more than one count but fewer than ten. The chain combines TRBV14 with TRBJ2-7; the match to TRBD2 covers 13 bases. CDR3 length equals 17 residues. The V and J ends lost 5 bases and 3 bases, in that order; junction bases with no gene match: 10. Germline V lookup: CDR1 SGHDN, CDR2 FVKESK. The chain's CDR3 is CASSKLAGGRSIYEQYF. CDR3 coding DNA: TGTGCCAGCAGCAAACTAGCGGGGGGGCGCAGTATCTACGAGCAGTACTTC.

The J gene is TRBJ2-2, the V gene TRBV13; a possible D gene is TRBD2 (6 bases). CDR1 is PRHDT and CDR2 is FYEKMQ in the germline V gene (reference sequence). This CDR3 spans 15 amino acids. V was shortened by 5 bases and J by 5 bases, with 15 bases between the two germline ends. This chain's CDR3 is CASSQGPGRTGELFF. CDR3 in DNA: TGTGCCAGCAGCCAAGGGCCCGGGAGAACCGGGGAGCTGTTTTTT.

The sample holds many counts of this clonotype. V and J are TRBV10-2 and TRBJ1-1; no definite D call. The germline V and J ends were trimmed by 6 bases and 4 bases, with 12 bases remaining between them. Germline-derived CDR1 and CDR2 are WSHSY and SAAADI. The CDR3 loop spans 13 amino acids. The CDR3 sequence: CASSQAIGTEAFF. The CDR3 coding sequence is TGCGCCAGCAGCCAGGCGATAGGCACTGAAGCTTTCTTT.

J is TRBJ1-1 and V is TRBV12-3 or TRBV12-4; D is uncertain. This CDR3 spans 15 amino acids. With 2 bases removed from V and 0 bases from J, the gap between germline ends came to 10 bases. CDR3: CASSLTSSLNTEAFF. The CDR3 DNA sequence: TGTGCCAGCAGTTTAACGTCCAGCTTGAACACTGAAGCTTTCTTT.

A word on this clonotype: Mismatch with germline at one junction end may stem from a read error. The V gene is TRBV12-3 or TRBV12-4, the J gene TRBJ2-7, with a weak D call TRBD1 (6 bases). There are 11 residues in the CDR3. The CDR3 DNA sequence: TGTGCCAGCAGTTTTGGGACACAGTTCGGCTTC. This translates into CASSFGTQFGF.

Only a few counts were recorded for this clonotype. The CDR3 coding sequence is TGTGCCAGCAGCCCAATCAGACAATCTAACTATGGCTACACCTTC. Translated, it gives CASSPIRQSNYGYTF. The rearrangement links TRBV3-1 to TRBJ1-2; D is unresolved. The germline CDR1 and CDR2 sequences are LGHDT and YNNKEL (reference sequence). Between the trimmed V and J ends, which lost 4 bases and 0 bases, there was a span of 12 bases. The CDR3 extends over 15 amino acids.

This clonotype was counted only a few times. The rearrangement links TRBV13 to TRBJ2-5; 10 positions match TRBD2. The germline V gene encodes CDR1 PRHDT and CDR2 FYEKMQ (reference sequence). Germline trimming cut 2 bases from V and 4 bases from J; bases unmatched to any gene: 10. The CDR3 length is 17 residues. The CDR3 reads CASSLTLGTSEGETQYF. The CDR3 DNA follows: TGTGCCAGCAGCTTAACTTTAGGGACTAGCGAGGGAGAGACCCAGTACTTC.

V gene TRBV6-4 combines with J gene TRBJ1-2; TRBD1 is a possible D gene (6 bases). CDR1 and CDR2 from the germline V gene are MRHNA and SNTAGT. V lost 7 bases, J lost 8 bases, and 14 bases lay in between. The CDR3 sequence is 12 residues long. The DNA for the CDR3 is TGTGCCAGCAACCTACCGACAGGAGGCTACACCTTC. It is translated as CASNLPTGGYTF.

Turning to this clonotype: At one of its ends the junction is not consistent with the germline gene, which may arise from a read error. The rearrangement uses TRBV24-1 and TRBJ2-1; D is unclear. CDR1 KGHDR and CDR2 SFDVKD come from the germline V gene. The CDR3 is 15 amino acids. The CDR3 sequence: CAISEKRYQDNEQFF. CDR3 DNA sequence: TGTGCCATCAGTGAAAAAAGGTACCAAGACAATGAGCAGTTCTTC.

This rearrangement joins TRBV20-1 to TRBJ2-2; 7 nucleotides line up with TRBD2. The CDR3 is 15 residues long. V was pared by 1 base and J by 2 bases, with 4 bases of the junction left unmatched. CDR1 is DFQATT, CDR2 SNEGSKA, per germline (reference sequence). In DNA form, the CDR3 reads TGCAGTGCTAGAGCGGCTAGCGGAAACACCGGGGAGCTGTTTTTT. It is translated as CSARAASGNTGELFF.

As to this clonotype: A junction boundary mismatches the germline segment, possibly from a read error. This chain connects TRBV9 to TRBJ2-7; 7 bases fit TRBD1. The CDR3 totals 17 residues. Germline V CDR1 and CDR2: SGDLS, YYNGEE. In nucleotides, the CDR3 is TGCGCCAGCAGCCAAGATCGTACCGGGACAGACTCCTACGAGCAGTACTTC. Amino acids: CASSQDRTGTDSYEQYF. The full variable domain, with the rest looked up from reference TRBV9 and TRBJ2-7, is DSGVTQTPKHLITATGQRVTLRCSPRSGDLSVYWYQQSLDQGLQFLIQYYNGEERAKGNILERFSAQQFPDLHSELNLSSLELGDSALYFCASSQDRTGTDSYEQYFGPGTRLTVT.

This clonotype has only a few counts. V is TRBV20-1 and J is TRBJ1-1, with 7 nucleotides matching TRBD1. J gave up 1 base and V 4 bases, and 12 bases lay outside the gene matches. In germline, CDR1 is DFQATT, CDR2 SNEGSKA (reference sequence). The length of the CDR3 is 16 residues. The CDR3 DNA reads as TGCAGTGCTACGCCGGGACAGCGGTTCCGGAACACTGAAGCTTTCTTT. Its translation: CSATPGQRFRNTEAFF.

The J gene is TRBJ2-7, the V gene TRBV5-1; the match to TRBD2 covers 9 bases. The V segment lost 5 bases and the J segment 6 bases; nucleotides outside the gene matches: 3. The CDR3 is 12 residues long. CDR1 SGHRS and CDR2 YFSETQ come from the germline V gene. The CDR3 DNA reads as TGCGCCAGCAGGCGGGAGGGTAGCGAGCAGTACTTC. Protein sequence: CASRREGSEQYF.

Only a few counts were recorded for this clonotype. The V gene is TRBV29-1, the J gene TRBJ2-5, with D tentatively TRBD2 (6 bases). The CDR3 contains 15 residues. With 0 bases removed from V and 9 bases from J, the gap between germline ends came to 20 bases. CDR1 SQVTM and CDR2 ANQGSEA come from the germline V gene. The CDR3 DNA reads TGCAGCGTTGAAGATACCCTCGTGGGAAGGGAGGCCCAGTACTTC. Translated: CSVEDTLVGREAQYF.

The table lists this clonotype with many counts. This chain uses TRBV10-3 with TRBJ1-1; 8 bases agree with TRBD1. Unmatched junction bases numbered 7, after V lost 2 bases and J lost 2 bases. The CDR3 extends over 16 amino acids. Germline assignment: CDR1 ENHRY and CDR2 SYGVKD. CDR3 protein: CAISEVVGQGNTEAFF. The CDR3 DNA reads as TGTGCCATCAGTGAGGTAGTAGGACAGGGTAACACTGAAGCTTTCTTT.

This clonotype has a count of ten or more. The chain employs TRBV10-3 and TRBJ1-5, with 7 bases aligning to TRBD1. The CDR3 covers 13 residues. With V trimmed by 6 bases and J by 5 bases, 4 bases remained unmatched. Germline-derived CDR1 and CDR2 are ENHRY and SYGVKD. CDR3 region: CAIRVGTDQPQHF. The CDR3, as DNA: TGTGCCATCAGGGTCGGGACAGATCAGCCCCAGCATTTT.

This clonotype was detected a few times. This chain uses TRBV9 with TRBJ2-5; 14 bases agree with TRBD2. V trimming: 0 bases; J trimming: 5 bases; junction bases outside the gene matches: 6. The germline CDR1 and CDR2 sequences are SGDLS and YYNGEE. The CDR3 has 17 residues. CDR3: CASSVGATSGRGETQYF. The CDR3 nucleotides read TGTGCCAGCAGCGTAGGGGCGACTAGCGGGAGGGGGGAGACCCAGTACTTC.

The rearrangement links TRBV24-1 to TRBJ2-2; 10 bases line up with TRBD1. CDR1 is KGHDR and CDR2 is SFDVKD in the germline V gene. The CDR3 runs 16 residues. After removal of 4 bases from V and 3 bases from J, the junction contained 4 bases not matched to a gene. CDR3 loop: CATSESGTGDTGELFF. The CDR3 DNA reads as TGTGCCACCAGTGAGTCCGGGACAGGGGACACCGGGGAGCTGTTTTTT.

The rearrangement links TRBV10-3 to TRBJ2-1; 10 nucleotides match TRBD2. Germline CDR1 and CDR2: ENHRY and SYGVKD. J was trimmed by 7 bases and V by 2 bases; bases with no gene match: 5. This CDR3 contains 15 residues. CDR3 DNA sequence: TGTGCCATCAGTGAGCGACTAGCGGGCGAAAATGAGCAGTTCTTC. This encodes CAISERLAGENEQFF.

This clonotype was detected a few times. The chain joins TRBV29-1 to TRBJ2-1; perhaps TRBD2 as D (5 bases). Trimming removed 1 base at V and 10 bases at J, with 8 bases between. Germline CDR1 and CDR2: SQVTM and ANQGSEA. CDR3 length: 11 amino acids. Here the CDR3 DNA reads TGCAGCGTTGAAGGCGGAGGAGAGCAGTTCTTC. Translated, it gives CSVEGGGEQFF.

This clonotype has at least ten counts. The genes are TRBV10-3 and TRBJ2-7; D gene ambiguous. This CDR3 region has 11 residues. V was pared by 0 bases and J by 7 bases, with 4 bases between. Germline V gives CDR1 ENHRY, CDR2 SYGVKD. CDR3 sequence: CAISESREQYF. In DNA form, the CDR3 reads TGTGCCATCAGTGAGTCGAGGGAGCAGTACTTC.

The genes are TRBV29-1 and TRBJ2-5, with 7 bases that match TRBD2. The CDR3 is 14 residues long. J gave up 2 bases and V 6 bases, and 9 bases lay outside the gene matches. The germline V gene encodes CDR1 SQVTM and CDR2 ANQGSEA. The CDR3 coding sequence is TGCAGCGTACACGGGAGGAGGGCGCAAGAGACCCAGTACTTC. Protein: CSVHGRRAQETQYF.

This clonotype was found a few times. The chain is built from TRBV7-9 and TRBJ2-7; 9 positions agree with TRBD1. Germline CDR1 and CDR2: SEHNR and FQNEAQ (reference sequence). Trimming removed 3 bases from V and 3 bases from J; junction bases left unmatched: 6. CDR3 length: 15 residues. The CDR3 spells CASSLRTGDLYEQYF. The CDR3 DNA sequence: TGTGCCAGCAGCTTGAGGACAGGGGACCTCTACGAGCAGTACTTC.

The table lists this clonotype with a count of one. One end of the junction is discordant with germline, which a read error may explain. The genes are TRBV15 and TRBJ2-5, with TRBD1 matching over 7 bases. The CDR3 length is 17 residues. CDR1 is LNHNV and CDR2 is YYDKDF in the germline V gene (reference sequence). The DNA of the CDR3 is TGTGCCGCCAGCAGAGATCGACAGGGCAGCCTACTAGGGACCCAGTACTTC. Protein product: CAASRDRQGSLLGTQYF.

This clonotype appeared once. V is TRBV7-9 and J is TRBJ1-6; tentative D call: TRBD1 (5 bases). The CDR3 is 17 amino acids. Germline values: CDR1 SEHNR, CDR2 FQNEAQ (reference sequence). V lost 6 bases, J lost 7 bases, and 22 bases lay in between. This chain's CDR3 is CASSASPYEGPNSPLHF. The CDR3 DNA sequence: TGTGCCAGCAGTGCCAGCCCCTACGAGGGGCCGAATTCACCCCTCCACTTT.

This clonotype has just a few counts. The chain has TRBV19 and TRBJ2-3; 10 bases fit TRBD2. This CDR3 has 15 amino acids. Germline V gives CDR1 LNHDA, CDR2 SQIVND (reference sequence). J lost 2 bases, V lost 5 bases, and 4 bases had no gene match. The CDR3 loop is CASSPLAGVTDTQYF. CDR3 sequence (DNA): TGTGCCAGTAGTCCCCTAGCGGGAGTCACAGATACGCAGTATTTT.

Of note for this clonotype: One base away lies a much larger clone, so this may be a sequencing read error. CDR3 in DNA: TGTGCCAGCAGTGAATGGGACATTCAAGGGACCCAGTACTTC. Translated, it gives CASSEWDIQGTQYF. The chain combines TRBV2 with TRBJ2-5; perhaps TRBD1 as D (6 bases). The CDR3 consists of 14 residues. Germline-derived CDR1 and CDR2 are SNHLY and FYNNEI. Full variable domain (missing parts from reference TRBV2 and TRBJ2-5): EPEVTQTPSHQVTQMGQEVILRCVPISNHLYFYWYRQILGQKVEFLVSFYNNEISEKSEIFDDQFSVERPDGSNFTLKIRSTKLEDSAMYFCASSEWDIQGTQYFGPGTRLLVL.

This clonotype was observed a handful of times. V is TRBV6-5 and J is TRBJ1-5; D is uncertain. CDR3 length: 15 residues. Looked up from germline, CDR1 is MNHEY and CDR2 is SVGAGI. Deletions cut 4 bases from V and 2 bases from J, with 12 bases between. The DNA of the CDR3 is TGTGCCAGCAGTTCGGCAGTCAACGGCAATCAGCCCCAGCATTTT. As protein: CASSSAVNGNQPQHF.

The rearrangement uses TRBV11-3 and TRBJ1-1; D remains ambiguous. The V end lost 9 bases, the J end lost 0 bases, and 17 bases lay between the germline ends. The CDR3 extends over 15 amino acids. Germline CDR1 and CDR2: SGHNT and YENEEA. CDR3 region: CASSALLTVNTEAFF. CDR3 DNA sequence: TGTGCCAGTAGTGCCCTCTTGACGGTGAACACTGAAGCTTTCTTT. Variable domain in full (rest from reference TRBV11-3 and TRBJ1-1): EAGVVQSPRYKIIEKKQPVAFWCNPISGHNTLYWYLQNLGQGPELLIRYENEEAVDDSQLPKDRFSAERLKGVDSTLKIQPAELGDSAVYLCASSALLTVNTEAFFGQGTRLTVV.

A remark on this clonotype: The final CDR3 position lacks the conserved phenylalanine or tryptophan, pointing to a likely read error. The chain carries TRBV7-1 and TRBJ1-1, with D uncertain. TRBV7-1 is given ORF status, its function remaining uncertain. Trimming removed 6 bases from V and 4 bases from J, with 6 bases in between. The CDR3 consists of 11 residues. The DNA for the CDR3 is TGTGCCAGCAGAGTCCGCACTGAAGCTTTCCTT. Its translation: CASRVRTEAFL.

The chain couples TRBV5-8 to TRBJ1-2; the D is unclear. The V gene lost 0 bases and the J gene lost 8 bases, with 11 bases spanning the gap. The CDR3 has 13 amino acids. Germline V gives CDR1 SGHTS, CDR2 YDEGEE. The CDR3 protein is CASSLAGKGGYTF. The CDR3 region has the DNA TGTGCCAGCAGCTTGGCGGGGAAAGGGGGCTACACCTTC.